The source of this T cell receptor (beta chain) is a study of shared clonotypes between healthy human individuals. V gave up 4 bases and J gave up 4 bases, with 9 bases separating them. The CDR3 runs 13 residues. Per germline, CDR1 LGHNA and CDR2 YSLEER. Sequencing was performed with immunoSEQ multiplex PCR; in TCRdb, only in-frame clones are kept and a portion is missing. The sample includes about a million clones, around 76% of them seen just once. The sample consisted of memory CD4+ T cells sorted from blood. Noted subset: CD45RA-negative fraction. The chain uses TRBV4-3 and TRBJ2-3; D might be TRBD1 or TRBD2, each matching 5 bases. This TCR was sampled from a man aged 18 to 30 in good health. The CDR3 region has the DNA TGCGCCAGCAGCCGCCGAGGGGCAGATACGCAGTATTTT. This translates into CASSRRGADTQYF.